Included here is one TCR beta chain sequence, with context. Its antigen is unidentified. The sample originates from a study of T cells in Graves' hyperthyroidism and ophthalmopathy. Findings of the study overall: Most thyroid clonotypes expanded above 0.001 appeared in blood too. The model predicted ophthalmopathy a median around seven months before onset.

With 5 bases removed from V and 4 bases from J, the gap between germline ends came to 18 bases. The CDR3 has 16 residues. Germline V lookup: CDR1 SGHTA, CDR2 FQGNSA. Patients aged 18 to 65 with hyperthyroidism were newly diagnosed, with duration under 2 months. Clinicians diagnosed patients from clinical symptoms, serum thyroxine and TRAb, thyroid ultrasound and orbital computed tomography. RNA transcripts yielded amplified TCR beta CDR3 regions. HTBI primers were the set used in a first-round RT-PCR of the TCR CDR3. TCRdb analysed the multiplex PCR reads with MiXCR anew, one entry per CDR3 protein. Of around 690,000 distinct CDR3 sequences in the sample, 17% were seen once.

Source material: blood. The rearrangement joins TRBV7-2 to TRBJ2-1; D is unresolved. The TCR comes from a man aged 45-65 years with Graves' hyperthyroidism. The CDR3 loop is CASSQTIRAAYNEQFF. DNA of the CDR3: TGTGCCAGCAGCCAAACGATAAGGGCAGCTTACAATGAGCAGTTCTTC.